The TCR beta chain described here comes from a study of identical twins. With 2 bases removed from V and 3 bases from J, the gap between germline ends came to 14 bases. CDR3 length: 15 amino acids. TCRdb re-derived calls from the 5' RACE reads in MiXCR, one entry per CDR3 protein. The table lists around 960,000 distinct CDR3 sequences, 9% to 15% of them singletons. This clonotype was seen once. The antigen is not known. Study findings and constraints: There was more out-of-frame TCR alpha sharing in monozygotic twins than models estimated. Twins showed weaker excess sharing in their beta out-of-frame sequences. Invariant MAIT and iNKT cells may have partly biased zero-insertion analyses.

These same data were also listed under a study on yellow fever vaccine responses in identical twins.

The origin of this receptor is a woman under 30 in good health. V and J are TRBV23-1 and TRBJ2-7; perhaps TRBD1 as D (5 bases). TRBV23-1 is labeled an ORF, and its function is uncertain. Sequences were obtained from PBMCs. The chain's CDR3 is CASSQTKGSGYEQYV. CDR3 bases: TGCGCCAGCAGTCAAACTAAGGGGTCAGGCTACGAGCAGTACGTC.